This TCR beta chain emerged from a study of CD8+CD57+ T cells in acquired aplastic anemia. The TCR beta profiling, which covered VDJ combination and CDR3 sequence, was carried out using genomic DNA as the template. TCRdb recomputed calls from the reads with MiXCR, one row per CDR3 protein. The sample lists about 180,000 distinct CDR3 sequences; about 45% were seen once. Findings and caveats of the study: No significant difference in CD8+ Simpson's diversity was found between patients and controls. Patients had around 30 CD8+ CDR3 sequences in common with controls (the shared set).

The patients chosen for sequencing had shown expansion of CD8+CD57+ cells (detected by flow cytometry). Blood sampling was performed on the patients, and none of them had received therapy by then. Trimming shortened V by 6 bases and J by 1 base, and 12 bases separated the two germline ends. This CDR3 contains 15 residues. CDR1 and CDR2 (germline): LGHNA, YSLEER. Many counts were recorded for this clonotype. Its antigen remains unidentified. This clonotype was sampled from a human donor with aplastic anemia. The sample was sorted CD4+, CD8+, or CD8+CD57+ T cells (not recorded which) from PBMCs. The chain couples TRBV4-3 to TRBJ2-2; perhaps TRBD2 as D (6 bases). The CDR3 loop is CASREGRKNTGELFF. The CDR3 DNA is TGCGCCAGCAGGGAGGGCAGGAAGAACACCGGGGAGCTGTTTTTT.